Presented here are 22 T cell receptor beta chains from one specimen sequenced in a study of cytomegalovirus exposure and HLA in healthy donors. Both 60 Vbeta primers and 13 Jbeta primers went into the PCR. Libraries were prepared by immunoSEQ multiplex PCR; TCRdb keeps only in-frame clonotypes and omits some of them. The table records around 200,000 clones, about 59% of them present only once. Source material: PBMCs. All receptors derive from a man aged 35-49 years in good health and CMV-seronegative.

In DNA, the CDR3 is TGTGCCAGCAGATATATACTAGCGCGGTGGGAGCTGTTTTTT. Protein product: CASRYILARWELFF. The chain links TRBV6-6 to TRBJ2-2; 7 nucleotides agree with TRBD2. Germline V CDR1 and CDR2: MNHNY, SVGAGI (reference sequence). The V segment lost 6 bases and the J segment 9 bases; nucleotides outside the gene matches: 10. The CDR3 runs to 14 residues.

The J gene is TRBJ1-4, the V gene TRBV25-1; D may be TRBD1 (5 bases). Germline V gene sequence: CDR1 MGHDK, CDR2 SYGVNS. This CDR3 is 15 amino acids long. V gave up 3 bases and J gave up 4 bases, with 12 bases separating them. The CDR3 sequence: CASSDLDRDNEKLFF. In DNA form, the CDR3 reads TGTGCCAGCAGTGACCTTGACAGAGATAATGAAAAACTGTTTTTT.

J is TRBJ2-1 and V is TRBV4-3; the D gene is possibly TRBD2 (5 bases). The V and J ends lost 4 bases and 2 bases respectively, with 15 bases between them. The CDR3 loop spans 16 amino acids. The germline gives CDR1 LGHNA, CDR2 YSLEER. CDR3 region: CASSLSSGGPYNEQFF. The DNA of the CDR3 is TGCGCCAGCAGCCTGTCAAGCGGAGGCCCCTACAATGAGCAGTTCTTC.

This clone was seen once. The genes are TRBV5-1 and TRBJ2-5; 10 positions agree with TRBD1. The V gene's germline CDR1 is SGHRS and CDR2 YFSETQ. Trimming cost V 2 bases and J 7 bases; bases outside gene matches: 8. CDR3 length equals 15 residues. The CDR3 region has the DNA TGCGCCAGCAGCTTCGGGACAGGGGAAGCGGGGACCCAGTACTTC. It translates to CASSFGTGEAGTQYF. Full variable domain (remainder filled in from reference TRBV5-1 and TRBJ2-5): KAGVTQTPRYLIKTRGQQVTLSCSPISGHRSVSWYQQTPGQGLQFLFEYFSETQRNKGNFPGRFSGRQFSNSRSEMNVSTLELGDSALYLCASSFGTGEAGTQYFGPGTRLLVL.

This clone was found a few times. Other DNA sequences within the sample encode an identical CDR3. J is TRBJ2-5 and V is TRBV9; the D gene is possibly TRBD2 (6 bases). V lost 0 bases and J lost 6, with 12 bases in between. The germline V gene has CDR1 SGDLS and CDR2 YYNGEE. This CDR3 spans 14 amino acids. The DNA for the CDR3 is TGTGCCAGCAGCGTAGTTTGGGAGGTACAGACCCAGTACTTC. This encodes CASSVVWEVQTQYF.

The V gene is TRBV25-1, the J gene TRBJ2-5; 7 bases line up with TRBD1. The germline CDR1 and CDR2 sequences are MGHDK and SYGVNS. The CDR3 extends over 16 amino acids. Unmatched junction bases numbered 10, after V lost 2 bases and J lost 4 bases. In nucleotides, the CDR3 is TGTGCCAGCAGTGAAAGGGGGCGCGGTTCATTAGAGACCCAGTACTTC. Its translation: CASSERGRGSLETQYF.

The J gene is TRBJ1-2, the V gene TRBV7-2; 7 nucleotides agree with TRBD1. The V and J ends lost 5 bases and 0 bases, in that order; junction bases with no gene match: 12. The CDR3 has 17 residues. In germline, CDR1 is SGHTA, CDR2 FQGNSA. CDR3: CASSNLGQAPSNYGYTF. The DNA of the CDR3 is TGTGCCAGCAGCAACCTCGGACAGGCCCCTTCTAACTATGGCTACACCTTC. Combining the CDR3 with reference TRBV7-2 and TRBJ1-2 gives the whole variable domain GAGVSQSPSNKVTEKGKDVELRCDPISGHTALYWYRQSLGQGLEFLIYFQGNSAPDKSGLPSDRFSAERTGGSVSTLTIQRTQQEDSAVYLCASSNLGQAPSNYGYTFGSGTRLTVV.

This clone was seen only once. The chain joins TRBV7-3 to TRBJ2-7, with 8 nucleotides matching TRBD2. CDR3 length: 14 amino acids. Trimming removed 5 bases from V and 2 bases from J; junction bases left unmatched: 5. Germline loops: CDR1 SGHTA, CDR2 FQGTGA. The chain's CDR3 is CASSPTSVPYEQYF. As DNA, the CDR3 is TGTGCCAGCAGCCCGACTAGCGTTCCCTACGAGCAGTACTTC.

This rearrangement joins TRBV7-3 to TRBJ2-2; D may be TRBD1 (5 bases). Per germline, CDR1 SGHTA and CDR2 FQGTGA. There are 14 residues in the CDR3. Trimming stripped 6 bases from V and 6 bases from J, with 14 bases between. The CDR3 sequence is CASSSDNYAGELFF. As DNA, the CDR3 is TGTGCCAGCAGTTCGGACAATTACGCCGGGGAGCTGTTTTTT. Full variable domain (rest looked up from reference TRBV7-3 and TRBJ2-2): GAGVSQTPSNKVTEKGKYVELRCDPISGHTALYWYRQSLGQGPEFLIYFQGTGAADDSGLPNDRFFAVRPEGSVSTLKIQRTERGDSAVYLCASSSDNYAGELFFGEGSRLTVL.

The V call is TRBV6-6, the J call TRBJ2-1; 7 positions agree with TRBD2. Trimming took 4 bases from V and 3 from J; bases not matched to a gene: 3. In germline, CDR1 is MNHNY, CDR2 SVGAGI (reference sequence). CDR3 size: 14 residues. CDR3 loop: CASSFWDYYNEQFF. In DNA form, the CDR3 reads TGTGCCAGCAGTTTCTGGGACTACTACAATGAGCAGTTCTTC.

The chain joins TRBV19 to TRBJ1-2; TRBD1 is a possible D gene (5 bases). Germline V gives CDR1 LNHDA, CDR2 SQIVND (reference sequence). V was cut by 6 bases and J by 2 bases, with 19 bases left in between. This CDR3 is 16 amino acids long. CDR3 nucleotides: TGTGCCAGTAGAGAGCCCGGGCCAGGGCGGAACTATGGCTACACCTTC. It codes for CASREPGPGRNYGYTF.

The rearrangement joins TRBV5-1 to TRBJ2-2, with TRBD2 matching over 10 bases. V was clipped by 2 bases and J by 2 bases; unmatched bases: 3. Looked up from germline, CDR1 is SGHRS and CDR2 is YFSETQ. The CDR3 has 16 residues. CDR3 residues: CASSFSGGQNTGELFF. The CDR3 DNA follows: TGCGCCAGCAGCTTTAGCGGGGGGCAAAACACCGGGGAGCTGTTTTTT.

The rearrangement joins TRBV10-3 to TRBJ1-6; D gene unclear. The CDR3 covers 15 residues. Germline V gives CDR1 ENHRY, CDR2 SYGVKD. V was clipped by 0 bases and J by 7 bases, with 10 bases between them. CDR3 DNA: TGTGCCATCAGTGAGTCAGTGGGCAGCAATTCACCCCTCCACTTT. It encodes CAISESVGSNSPLHF.

This clone was seen a handful of times. The chain carries TRBV4-1 and TRBJ2-4; 7 bases fit TRBD1. V was pared by 4 bases and J by 6 bases, with 6 bases of the junction left unmatched. The CDR3 length is 14 residues. Germline loops: CDR1 MGHRA, CDR2 YSYEKL. The CDR3 DNA reads as TGCGCCAGCAGCCCGACAGGGATTCCAAACATTCAGTACTTC. Its protein is CASSPTGIPNIQYF.

The V gene is TRBV28, the J gene TRBJ2-4; TRBD2 is a possible D gene (7 bases). V lost 3 bases and J 7 bases, leaving 13 bases between the germline ends. Germline V gives CDR1 MDHEN, CDR2 SYDVKM. The CDR3 has 14 residues. For the CDR3, the DNA is TGTGCCAGCAGTTTGTTCGGGGGGCGGAACATTCAGTACTTC. It codes for CASSLFGGRNIQYF.

The chain is built from TRBV29-1 and TRBJ1-5; D is possibly TRBD1 (6 bases). CDR1 is SQVTM, CDR2 ANQGSEA, per germline. The CDR3 sequence is 14 residues long. The V end lost 4 bases, the J end lost 0 bases, and 10 bases lay between the germline ends. The CDR3, as DNA: TGCAGCGTTGTAACAGGGAATAGCAATCAGCCCCAGCATTTT. Its protein product is CSVVTGNSNQPQHF. The full variable domain, rest sourced from reference TRBV29-1 and TRBJ1-5, is SAVISQKPSRDICQRGTSLTIQCQVDSQVTMMFWYRQQPGQSLTLIATANQGSEATYESGFVIDKFPISRPNLTFSTLTVSNMSPEDSSIYLCSVVTGNSNQPQHFGDGTRLSIL.

The V call is TRBV28, the J call TRBJ1-5; D uncertain. This CDR3 has 15 amino acids. Germline CDR1 MDHEN, CDR2 SYDVKM. V was trimmed by 2 bases and J by 0 bases, leaving 8 bases between them. In nucleotides, the CDR3 is TGTGCCAGCAGTTTAGTGGCTTCTAGCAATCAGCCCCAGCATTTT. This translates into CASSLVASSNQPQHF.

The chain recombines TRBV18 with TRBJ1-4; D may be TRBD1 (5 bases). Germline CDR1 reads KGHSH; CDR2 reads LQKENI. Trimming removed 3 bases from V and 0 bases from J, with 8 bases in between. The CDR3 length is 15 residues. In nucleotides, the CDR3 is TGTGCCAGCTCACCGACAGTTGCAACTAATGAAAAACTGTTTTTT. Translated: CASSPTVATNEKLFF.

The rearrangement joins TRBV10-3 to TRBJ2-7; 8 bases are a match to TRBD2. This CDR3 has 16 amino acids. Germline assignment: CDR1 ENHRY and CDR2 SYGVKD. Trimming took 4 bases from V and 0 from J; bases not matched to a gene: 8. The CDR3: CAISGTGSGSSYEQYF. CDR3 DNA: TGTGCCATCAGTGGGACCGGGAGCGGGAGCTCCTACGAGCAGTACTTC.

The V call is TRBV10-3, the J call TRBJ2-5; D may be TRBD1 (6 bases). The CDR3 loop spans 17 amino acids. V was shortened by 4 bases and J by 0 bases, with 18 bases between the two germline ends. Germline lookup yields CDR1 ENHRY and CDR2 SYGVKD. CDR3 DNA: TGTGCCATCAGTGCACTATCGCCGGACAGTCACCAAGAGACCCAGTACTTC. Residues: CAISALSPDSHQETQYF.

CDR3 DNA: TGTGCCAGCTCCCTTGGGACAGGGCCCCAAGAGACCCAGTACTTC. Amino acid sequence: CASSLGTGPQETQYF. The chain joins TRBV18 to TRBJ2-5; 9 nucleotides match TRBD1. Trimming removed 6 bases from V and 1 base from J; junction bases left unmatched: 6. CDR3 size: 15 residues. Germline V gives CDR1 KGHSH, CDR2 LQKENI.

The chain links TRBV30 to TRBJ1-1; D gene uncertain. CDR3 length: 13 residues. CDR1 is GTSNPN, CDR2 SVGIG, per germline (reference sequence). Trimming took 2 bases from V and 4 from J, leaving 11 bases between them. The DNA of the CDR3 is TGTGCCTGGAGTACCTCGGGTTTCACTGAAGCTTTCTTT. Amino acid sequence: CAWSTSGFTEAFF. Full variable domain (missing parts from reference TRBV30 and TRBJ1-1): SQTIHQWPATLVQPVGSPLSLECTVEGTSNPNLYWYRQAAGRGLQLLFYSVGIGQISSEVPQNLSASRPQDRQFILSSKKLLLSDSGFYLCAWSTSGFTEAFFGQGTRLTVV.